The 30 T cell receptor beta chains reported below all come from one sample, sequenced in a study of breast tumors, draining lymph nodes, adjacent tissues. MiXCR was run by TCRdb on the multiplex PCR reads, yielding one entry per CDR3 protein. The sample gives tens of thousands of distinct CDR3 sequences, roughly a fifth of which show up once; 2.4% is in the top ten. Breast cancer patients provided tissue from their axillary draining lymph nodes. The sample taken for sequencing was axillary lymph node tissue. The receptor set was obtained from a female donor with breast cancer. Some clones in this sample may be carry-over from other donors' samples.

This clonotype appeared many times. This chain uses TRBV12-3 or TRBV12-4 with TRBJ2-3; 9 bases line up with TRBD2. The V gene end was trimmed by 5 bases and the J gene end by 3 bases; junction bases not matched to a gene: 12. The CDR3 is 17 residues long. The CDR3: CASSTGAGGLRTDTQYF. CDR3 in DNA: TGTGCCAGCAGTACTGGAGCGGGAGGATTGAGGACAGATACGCAGTATTTT.

A note on this clonotype: This may be a read error: a much more frequent sequence differs by one nucleotide. This sequence joins TRBV3-1 and TRBJ1-3; D possibly corresponds to TRBD1 (6 bases). Per the germline V gene, CDR1 is LGHDT and CDR2 is YNNKEL (reference sequence). V lost 8 bases and J lost 3, with 11 bases in between. The CDR3 spans 13 residues. The DNA of the CDR3 is TGTGCCAGCGGCATCAGGGGTGGAAACACCATATATTTT. It specifies CASGIRGGNTIYF.

This clonotype was recorded many times. V and J are TRBV7-9 and TRBJ1-2; D gene uncertain. Per the germline V gene, CDR1 is SEHNR and CDR2 is FQNEAQ (reference sequence). This CDR3 comprises 11 residues. V lost 3 bases, J lost 8 bases, and 7 bases lay in between. CDR3: CASSFGLGYTF. DNA for the CDR3: TGTGCCAGCAGCTTCGGGTTAGGCTACACCTTC.

This clonotype showed up just a few times. A read error may account for a junction end that differs from germline. The CDR3 spells CACSDQGYEQYF. Here the CDR3 DNA reads TGTGCCTGCAGCGATCAGGGTTACGAGCAGTACTTC. The chain couples TRBV6-5 to TRBJ2-7, with D perhaps matching TRBD1 (5 bases). Germline V gene data show CDR1 as MNHEY and CDR2 as SVGAGI. This CDR3 has 12 amino acids.

At least ten counts were recorded for this clonotype. The genes are TRBV10-3 and TRBJ2-7, with 12 bases matching TRBD1. The V gene end was trimmed by 8 bases and the J gene end by 4 bases; junction bases not matched to a gene: 12. This CDR3 comprises 16 residues. Germline V gene lookup returns CDR1 ENHRY and CDR2 SYGVKD. As DNA, the CDR3 is TGTGCCATCCAGGGGGCGGGACAGGGGGCGCGATACGAGCAGTACTTC. It is translated as CAIQGAGQGARYEQYF.

This clonotype has a count of ten or more. For the CDR3, the DNA is TGTGCCAGCAAGGTTGGGGGCAATCAGCCCCAGCATTTT. Protein sequence: CASKVGGNQPQHF. This chain uses TRBV9 with TRBJ1-5; D is unclear. CDR1 SGDLS and CDR2 YYNGEE come from the germline V gene. V shed 6 bases and J shed 2 bases, with 9 bases lying between them. This CDR3 contains 13 residues. The full variable domain, completed using reference TRBV9 and TRBJ1-5, is DSGVTQTPKHLITATGQRVTLRCSPRSGDLSVYWYQQSLDQGLQFLIQYYNGEERAKGNILERFSAQQFPDLHSELNLSSLELGDSALYFCASKVGGNQPQHFGDGTRLSIL.

This clonotype came up many times. This chain connects TRBV28 to TRBJ1-4, with 8 nucleotides matching TRBD1. The germline gives CDR1 MDHEN, CDR2 SYDVKM. There are 13 residues in the CDR3. Trimming removed 10 bases from V and 8 bases from J; junction bases left unmatched: 9. CDR3 in DNA: TGTGCCATAAGCAGGGGGCTTCGCGAAAAACTGTTTTTT. It encodes CAISRGLREKLFF.

This clonotype has more than one count but fewer than ten. A much larger clone sits a single nucleotide away, making a read error possible. Since no conserved phenylalanine or tryptophan closes the CDR3, a read error is the likely cause. The chain recombines TRBV20-1 with TRBJ2-2; TRBD2 might be the D (6 bases). This CDR3 has 14 residues. CDR1 is DFQATT, CDR2 SNEGSKA, per germline (reference sequence). V was clipped by 3 bases and J by 5 bases, with 13 bases between them. This CDR3 is CSARGTQATGELFL. As DNA, the CDR3 is TGCAGTGCTAGGGGGACTCAAGCAACCGGGGAGCTGTTTCTT.

This clonotype was found many times. This CDR3 reads CASRPSGRATDTQYF. DNA of the CDR3: TGTGCCAGCAGACCTAGCGGGAGGGCCACAGATACGCAGTATTTT. The chain carries TRBV6-2 or TRBV6-3 and TRBJ2-3, with TRBD2 matching over 12 bases. The ends lost 6 bases at V and 2 bases at J; junction bases unmatched: 3. This CDR3 has 15 amino acids. Looked up from germline, CDR1 is MNHEY and CDR2 is SVGEGT.

This clonotype came up many times. The chain recombines TRBV7-3 with TRBJ2-1; D could derive from TRBD1 or TRBD2 (5 bases each). Trimming took off 5 bases at V and 6 bases at J, with 11 bases between the two ends. The CDR3 totals 13 residues. Germline V lookup: CDR1 SGHTA, CDR2 FQGTGA. The CDR3 protein is CASSHGTANEQFF. The CDR3 coding sequence is TGTGCCAGCAGCCACGGGACCGCCAATGAGCAGTTCTTC.

This clonotype appeared many times. The rearrangement links TRBV7-2 to TRBJ2-7; the match to TRBD2 covers 9 bases. Trimming cost V 5 bases and J 0 bases; bases outside gene matches: 2. Per germline, CDR1 SGHTA and CDR2 FQGNSA. CDR3 length: 14 residues. Here the CDR3 DNA reads TGTGCCAGCAGCCTTAGCGGGGGCTCCTACGAGCAGTACTTC. Encoded protein: CASSLSGGSYEQYF. The entire variable domain, with the rest obtained from reference TRBV7-2 and TRBJ2-7, is as follows: GAGVSQSPSNKVTEKGKDVELRCDPISGHTALYWYRQSLGQGLEFLIYFQGNSAPDKSGLPSDRFSAERTGGSVSTLTIQRTQQEDSAVYLCASSLSGGSYEQYFGPGTRLTVT.

Many counts were recorded for this clonotype. The rearrangement uses TRBV20-1 and TRBJ2-1, with 11 bases identical to TRBD2. The CDR3 contains 15 residues. The V gene's germline CDR1 is DFQATT and CDR2 SNEGSKA (reference sequence). Losses at the gene ends were 5 bases for V and 6 bases for J; bases not matched to a gene: 9. DNA of the CDR3: TGCAGTGCTTGGACCCTAGCGGGAGGCCCCAATGAGCAGTTCTTC. Translation: CSAWTLAGGPNEQFF.

The sample holds many counts of this clonotype. The J gene is TRBJ2-1, the V gene TRBV24-1, with TRBD1 matching 9 bases. CDR3 length: 14 amino acids. Germline V lookup: CDR1 KGHDR, CDR2 SFDVKD. J was trimmed by 4 bases and V by 8 bases; bases with no gene match: 5. The CDR3 nucleotides are TGTGCCACCAAGGGGACAGGGTCGTACAATGAGCAGTTCTTC. Residues: CATKGTGSYNEQFF.

This clonotype was observed at least ten times. This chain connects TRBV7-9 to TRBJ2-2, with unresolved D. This CDR3 region has 16 residues. Per germline, CDR1 SEHNR and CDR2 FQNEAQ (reference sequence). V was pared by 3 bases and J by 6 bases, with 17 bases between. CDR3 sequence (DNA): TGTGCCAGCAGCTTGGTAGGGCCCCGATGGGCCGGGGAGCTGTTTTTT. Translation: CASSLVGPRWAGELFF.

This clonotype has at least ten counts. The genes are TRBV6-2 or TRBV6-3 and TRBJ1-5; 7 bases line up with TRBD1. CDR1 is MNHEY and CDR2 is SVGEGT in the germline V gene. The length of the CDR3 is 14 residues. The J segment lost 9 bases and the V segment lost 6 bases, leaving 11 bases of the junction unmatched. This CDR3 reads CASSRDRVGTPQHF. The CDR3 DNA follows: TGTGCCAGCAGCAGAGACAGGGTAGGGACGCCCCAGCATTTT.

This clonotype was seen repeatedly, ten times or more. The chain recombines TRBV6-1 with TRBJ1-2, with D hard to call. The CDR3 has 11 residues. Trimming took 6 bases from V and 8 from J, leaving 10 bases between them. Germline CDR1 is MNHNS and CDR2 is SASEGT. CDR3: CASRGPGGYTF. The CDR3 nucleotides read TGTGCCAGCAGAGGACCTGGCGGCTACACCTTC.

The rearrangement uses TRBV30 and TRBJ1-5; TRBD1 matches 7 bases. Germline CDR1 GTSNPN, CDR2 SVGIG (reference sequence). The J segment lost 1 base and the V segment lost 2 bases, leaving 5 bases of the junction unmatched. The CDR3 spans 15 residues. The CDR3 DNA is TGTGCCTGGAGTCTTTCAGGGGGGAGCAATCAGCCCCAGCATTTT. Translating it yields CAWSLSGGSNQPQHF.

This clonotype was seen ten or more times. The V gene is TRBV19, the J gene TRBJ2-1, with D possibly TRBD2 on 6 matching bases. This CDR3 is 15 amino acids long. The V end was cut by 6 bases, the J end by 0 bases, with 12 bases between. From germline, CDR1 is LNHDA and CDR2 SQIVND (reference sequence). The CDR3 region has the DNA TGTGCCAGTAGCCGGGGGATTAACTCCTACAATGAGCAGTTCTTC. It translates to CASSRGINSYNEQFF.

The sample holds many counts of this clonotype. The J gene is TRBJ2-7, the V gene TRBV9, with D maybe TRBD2 (6 bases). CDR3 length equals 13 residues. Trimming pared 6 bases from V and 6 bases from J, leaving 16 bases between. CDR1 is SGDLS and CDR2 is YYNGEE in the germline V gene. CDR3 DNA: TGTGCCAGCACCCCCCGCGGGGACGGCGAGCAGTACTTC. This gives the protein CASTPRGDGEQYF.

Of note for this clonotype: With a much larger clone just one base away, this may be a read error. The chain couples TRBV15 to TRBJ1-2, with D maybe TRBD1 (5 bases). The CDR3 has 15 residues. V dropped 3 bases and J dropped 4 bases, with 15 bases sitting between them. Germline V lookup: CDR1 LNHNV, CDR2 YYDKDF (reference sequence). CDR3 sequence reads: CATSSTRDSSYGYTF. Written as DNA, the CDR3 is TGTGCCACCAGCAGTACCAGGGATTCTAGCTATGGCTACACCTTC.

This clonotype occurred many times. For the CDR3, the DNA is TGCAGTGCTCCCCCCCTGGGACTCATCATTGAGCAGTTCTTC. Translated: CSAPPLGLIIEQFF. J is TRBJ2-1 and V is TRBV20-1, with a tentative D call TRBD2 (6 bases). The CDR3 is 14 residues long. Germline CDR1 is DFQATT and CDR2 is SNEGSKA (reference sequence). V lost 5 bases and J 9 bases, leaving 20 bases between the germline ends.

As concerns this clonotype: A much larger clone lies one base from this, so it may be a read error. This rearrangement joins TRBV24-1 to TRBJ2-1; TRBD2 agrees at 11 bases. V lost 5 bases, J lost 7 bases, and 9 bases stayed unmatched. The length of the CDR3 is 16 residues. In germline, CDR1 is KGHDR, CDR2 SFDVKD. CDR3 nucleotide sequence: TGTGCCACCAGTGTAGCGGGAGGGCTCAAGCCAAATGAGCAGTTCTTC. Protein sequence: CATSVAGGLKPNEQFF.

This clonotype has a count of ten or more. The genes are TRBV7-9 and TRBJ2-7; 10 bases match TRBD1. CDR3 length equals 16 residues. Germline V lookup: CDR1 SEHNR, CDR2 FQNEAQ (reference sequence). Trimming took 7 bases from V and 1 from J; bases not matched to a gene: 10. The DNA of the CDR3 is TGTGCCAGCACCAGCGTCGGGACAGGGGCTTCCTACGAGCAGTACTTC. The encoded protein is CASTSVGTGASYEQYF.

This clonotype was seen a handful of times. A single base separates this from a much larger clone, so it may be a read error. The chain combines TRBV5-1 with TRBJ2-1, with TRBD2 matching 11 bases. Looked up from germline, CDR1 is SGHRS and CDR2 is YFSETQ. J gave up 0 bases and V 4 bases, and 6 bases lay outside the gene matches. CDR3 length equals 17 residues. CDR3 bases: TGCGCCAGCAGCACCATAGCGGGGGGGCCCTCCTACAATGAGCAGTTCTTC. Its protein product is CASSTIAGGPSYNEQFF.

This clonotype has at least ten counts. The chain carries TRBV20-1 and TRBJ2-2, with no clear D. Germline V lookup: CDR1 DFQATT, CDR2 SNEGSKA (reference sequence). Trimming took 2 bases from V and 2 from J, leaving 6 bases between them. The CDR3 has 13 residues. CDR3 sequence: CSARQTNTGELFF. CDR3 sequence (DNA): TGCAGTGCTAGACAAACAAACACCGGGGAGCTGTTTTTT.

This clonotype was detected ten times or more. This chain connects TRBV5-6 to TRBJ2-2; the D is unclear. The CDR3 spans 14 residues. Looked up from germline, CDR1 is SGHDT and CDR2 is YYEEEE. With 4 bases removed from V and 0 bases from J, the gap between germline ends came to 7 bases. The CDR3 DNA reads as TGTGCCAGCAGCCCGGACGCGAACACCGGGGAGCTGTTTTTT. Its protein product is CASSPDANTGELFF.

This clonotype came up a few times. DNA of the CDR3: TGTGCCAGCAGCCATACAGGGAACAATCAGCCCCAGCATTTT. Translating gives CASSHTGNNQPQHF. The J gene is TRBJ1-5, the V gene TRBV3-1; D perhaps matches TRBD1 (6 bases). Looked up from germline, CDR1 is LGHDT and CDR2 is YNNKEL (reference sequence). V shed 3 bases and J shed 3 bases, with 9 bases lying between them. CDR3 size: 14 residues.

With regard to this clonotype: This may come from a read error, since a much larger clone is one base off. The chain couples TRBV19 to TRBJ2-3, with TRBD2 as a possible D gene (6 bases). This CDR3 comprises 17 residues. Germline V lookup: CDR1 LNHDA, CDR2 SQIVND (reference sequence). With 3 bases removed from V and 5 bases from J, the gap between germline ends came to 21 bases. The CDR3 DNA reads as TGTGCCAGTAGTATGCGGGGCGACCCTACACCGGGAGATACGCAGTATTTT. Translating it yields CASSMRGDPTPGDTQYF. Full variable domain (outside the CDR3, taken from reference TRBV19 and TRBJ2-3): DGGITQSPKYLFRKEGQNVTLSCEQNLNHDAMYWYRQDPGQGLRLIYYSQIVNDFQKGDIAEGYSVSREKKESFPLTVTSAQKNPTAFYLCASSMRGDPTPGDTQYFGPGTRLTVL.

For this clonotype: One base away lies a much larger clone, so this may be a sequencing read error. This rearrangement joins TRBV5-8 to TRBJ2-1; TRBD1 aligns across 8 bases. Germline V gene lookup returns CDR1 SGHTS and CDR2 YDEGEE. The length of the CDR3 is 16 residues. CDR3 protein: CAGSLQTGAGNNEQFF. In DNA form, the CDR3 reads TGTGCCGGCAGCTTGCAGACAGGGGCTGGGAACAATGAGCAGTTCTTC.

The table lists this clonotype with many counts. The chain joins TRBV10-2 to TRBJ2-5; D gene ambiguous. The CDR3 is 14 amino acids. Germline CDR1 reads WSHSY; CDR2 reads SAAADI. The V end was cut by 5 bases, the J end by 5 bases, with 15 bases between. CDR3 amino acids: CASSPGLLWETQYF. In DNA form, the CDR3 reads TGCGCCAGCAGTCCCGGCCTTTTGTGGGAGACCCAGTACTTC.